This TCR beta chain comes out of a study of blood T cells in healthy people across ages (dated by TCRdb to the mid-2010s). Broadly, across the study: Template switching captured roughly one uniquely barcoded TCR beta cDNA molecule per two T cells in model experiments. Using the same blood draw, the study looked at two additional independent replicas of 1 million unique cDNA reads for two donors, one aged 18 to 30 and the other aged 80 or older. Using deep sequencing normalized with unique cDNA molecular identifiers, the study measured how TCR beta repertoire diversity changes with age. To avoid experimental bias, donors of different ages were distributed randomly across sequencing lanes. Donors were grouped into four age groups: young (average 16 years), middle-aged (about 40), aged (about 59) and long-lived (approximately 82). What the work shows at the level of the full study, not this receptor alone: Observed TCR beta diversity per million T cells fell roughly linearly with age, and a significant reduction was already apparent by age roughly 40. Since profiling was done on bulk unsorted PBMCs, naive and antigen-experienced compartments could not be conclusively compared. Estimates of total diversity from one million sequenced T cells were regarded as lower bounds and underestimates. The long-lived group showed more naive CD4+ T cells, fewer expanded clones and increased TCR diversity than the aged group, suggesting age selection. The CMV infection status of donors was not known, potentially confounding age-related changes in expanded clonotypes. The percentage of naive T cells measured by flow cytometry correlated strongly with observed TCR beta diversity.

Libraries were prepared through 5' RACE. This sample was sequenced with an Illumina HiSeq 2500. The second PCR ran for roughly 7 to 12 cycles and used a J-beta primer mix along with a sample-barcoded 5' primer. Each TCR beta cDNA molecule received a unique molecular identifier from a template-switch 5' adaptor carrying 12 random nucleotides. At least 2.5 million CDR3-containing paired-end reads were obtained from each sample. First-strand cDNA synthesis was performed from all RNA using the Mint cDNA synthesis kit, with priming by a TRBC-specific oligonucleotide. All cDNA was treated with uracil-DNA glycosylase and then went through a first 18-cycle PCR with the universal primers M1SS and BC2_uni_R. In the paper's pipeline: For normalization, 1 million high-quality reads were randomly selected from each sample, with every read carrying a distinct molecular identifier. Reads with shared molecular identifiers were discarded instead of being binned into consensus sequences. MiTCR, with a Q25 quality threshold and the strictest error-elimination algorithm, was used for CDR3 identification, clonotype clustering and error correction. A nonparametric unseen species model using Euler transformation provided a lower-bound estimate of total TCR beta diversity. TCRdb cleaned the public reads at Q25 with fastp, built clones with MiXCR and kept in-frame beta chains. Rows with one shared CDR3 protein collapse into an entry with the most common genes and DNA. It is TCRdb's table, rather than the study itself, that gives the V and J calls and clone size. The sample table contains around 650,000 distinct CDR3 sequences; only one count was recorded for around two fifths of them. The ten largest clones represent 25% to 30% of the sample.

The donors were under 40 Caucasian individuals from Russia, aged roughly 6 to 100 years, who were systemically healthy. Each donor gave roughly 9.5 milliliters of peripheral blood, collected into EDTA-treated Vacutainer tubes. Ficoll-Paque density-gradient centrifugation was used to isolate PBMCs, with at least 7 million per sample. Total RNA was extracted from PBMCs with Trizol reagent, with at least 6 micrograms obtained per sample. The percentages of naive CD45RAhigh/CD27high T cells were determined by flow cytometry on a PBMC aliquot from every donor. A word on this clonotype: There is no known antigen for this receptor. No base quality values were provided; no much bigger clone lies one nucleotide off.

Taken from the germline V gene, the CDR1 and CDR2 loops are MGHDK and SYGVNS. Taken from cysteine to phenylalanine, the CDR3 has 15 residues. The DNA shown is the 45-base CDR3, in frame from base 1. Relative to germline, V is 5 bases shorter and J is 3 bases shorter, with 16 bases between their ends. Source material: blood. The rearrangement joined TRBV25-1 to TRBJ1-1; TRBD1 is perhaps the D gene, given 5 matching bases. This TCR was sampled from a man older than 75 in good health. The CDR3 here reads CASSRLGAVDTEAFF. The sequence in DNA is TGTGCCAGCAGTCGCCTCGGGGCAGTGGACACTGAAGCTTTCTTT. This CDR3, with the reference TRBV25-1 and TRBJ1-1 proteins standing in past its ends, gives the full variable domain EADIYQTPRYLVIGTGKKITLECSQTMGHDKMYWYQQDPGMELHLIHYSYGVNSTEKGDLSSESTVSRIRTEHFPLTLESARPSHTSQYLCASSRLGAVDTEAFFGQGTRLTVV.